This TCR beta chain was observed in a study of early T cells in non-severe SARS-CoV-2 infection. This clonotype was observed at least ten times. Its specificity is not known. The CDR3 is 20 amino acids. The ends were cut back, 6 bases at V and 0 bases at J, with 26 bases in the middle. Germline CDR1 reads SNHLY; CDR2 reads FYNNEI. Unique molecular identifiers were attached to individual cDNA molecules. A single record per CDR3 protein comes from TCRdb applying MiXCR to the 5' RACE reads. The sample has some 39,000 distinct CDR3 sequences; more than 6.5% are singletons. Findings and caveats of the study: There was a bias toward anti-spike CD8 responses in VDJdb matching, which missed private and CD4 specificities.

The rearrangement joins TRBV2 to TRBJ2-2; D possibly corresponds to TRBD2 (7 bases). Material: whole blood. This TCR came from an adult who was a healthcare worker with PCR-confirmed SARS-CoV-2 infection or an uninfected control (not recorded which). The CDR3 nucleotides are TGTGCCAGCAGGCCGCCAAGGGGGACTACCTATACACCGAACACCGGGGAGCTGTTTTTT. As protein: CASRPPRGTTYTPNTGELFF.